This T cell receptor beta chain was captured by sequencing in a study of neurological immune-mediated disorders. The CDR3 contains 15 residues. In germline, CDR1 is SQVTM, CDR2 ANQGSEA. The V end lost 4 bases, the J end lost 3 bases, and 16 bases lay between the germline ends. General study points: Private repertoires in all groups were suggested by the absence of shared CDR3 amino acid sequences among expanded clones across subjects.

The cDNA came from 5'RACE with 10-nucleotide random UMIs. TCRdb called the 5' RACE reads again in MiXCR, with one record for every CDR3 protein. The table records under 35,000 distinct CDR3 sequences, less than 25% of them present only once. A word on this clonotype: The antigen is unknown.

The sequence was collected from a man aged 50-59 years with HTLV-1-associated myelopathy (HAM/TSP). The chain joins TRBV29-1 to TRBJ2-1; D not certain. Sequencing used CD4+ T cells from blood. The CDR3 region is CSVVSGSVHYNEQFF. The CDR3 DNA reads TGCAGCGTTGTATCTGGCAGCGTTCACTACAATGAGCAGTTCTTC.